Sequencing of this T cell receptor beta chain was carried out in a study of OX40 agonist ivuxolimab in advanced cancers. Study at large: Prior therapy, whether anti-PD-1, anti-PD-L1 or anti-CTLA-4, was allowed, and roughly 44% had some. Partial responses were recorded for three patients, including one with hepatocellular carcinoma and two with cutaneous melanoma.

Patients who had autoimmune disease history or got systemic immunosuppression were left out. Sequencing used immunoSEQ multiplex PCR; TCRdb keeps in-frame clones, though not all of them. This table has 65,000 or so clones, around 93% appearing once. The CDR3 runs 13 residues. Trimming removed 2 bases from V and 2 bases from J, with 4 bases in between. Germline loops: CDR1 SNHLY, CDR2 FYNNEI. General observations from the study: Some of the nonresponding patients also showed low levels of normalized T-cell clonal expansion.

This clone has just a few counts. The antigen is unknown. Sequenced material: CD4+ or CD8+ T cells sorted from blood, taken in a trial of the OX40 agonist ivuxolimab. The chain recombines TRBV2 with TRBJ2-1; D remains ambiguous. The TCR originated in an adult with an advanced solid tumor such as melanoma, head and neck, liver or kidney cancer. CDR3 nucleotide sequence: TGTGCCAGCAGTGAACCGCCCTACAATGAGCAGTTCTTC. Its translation is CASSEPPYNEQFF.